These T cell receptor beta chains were read from a single sample in a study of patients and donors after allogeneic stem cell transplantation. In TCRdb, the RT-PCR reads were re-called with MiXCR into one record per CDR3 protein. The sample holds more than 850,000 distinct CDR3 sequences, approximately 19% seen once. Sequencing was performed on blood, either unsorted or a sorted T cell fraction (not recorded which). The receptors stem from a human donor who was either an allogeneic HSCT recipient or a stem cell or donor lymphocyte infusion donor (not recorded which). It is not recorded whose cells these are; they may come from a transplant donor. The CDR3 runs from the conserved cysteine through the conserved F or W. D genes are given only for firm matches. A row's size may be missing; if present it is once, few, many or a size class.

TRBJ2-1 TRBD2 TRBV20-1 few CSARHKVASGRGNEQFF
TRBJ1-1 TRBD1 TRBV24-1 - CATSVPTGPSTEAFF
TRBJ2-5 TRBD1 TRBV5-8 - CASSFGTGTETQYF
TRBJ2-6 TRBD1 TRBV18 - CASWTTGDRGSFGANVLTF
TRBJ2-3 TRBD2 TRBV30 - CAWSRTSGLTDTQYF
TRBJ1-2 - TRBV7-6 few CASSLTYQGRWKGGYTF
TRBJ2-4 TRBD2 TRBV5-1 few CASSLALPTSSSIQYF
TRBJ2-1 - TRBV12-3/TRBV12-4 many CASSPSRGIDEQFF
TRBJ2-1 - TRBV29-1 many CSVVWGYNEQFF
TRBJ2-7 TRBD1 TRBV7-2 few CASSRLDRGKGYEQYF
TRBJ2-5 - TRBV20-1 many CSARLVTAWETQYF
TRBJ2-5 - TRBV25-1 few CASSELVGTQYF
TRBJ2-3 TRBD2 TRBV12-3/TRBV12-4 many CASSLENLAGGTDTQYF
TRBJ2-2 - TRBV5-1 few CASSEYRELGLFF
TRBJ2-2 - TRBV20-1 - CSATRNTGELFF
TRBJ2-5 TRBD1 TRBV6-1 few CASSGGQGWETQYF
TRBJ1-6 - TRBV20-1 few CSARDQGGSALHF
TRBJ1-2 TRBD1 TRBV2 few CASFRDSVVGYTF
TRBJ1-2 TRBD1 TRBV6-2/TRBV6-3 - CASSPGTDPGDGYTF
TRBJ2-2 TRBD2 TRBV5-1 few CASSWLAGEVTGELFF
TRBJ1-5 TRBD1 TRBV12-3/TRBV12-4 many CASSLGQGRTSNQPQHF
TRBJ2-2 TRBD2 TRBV9 - CASTTGGGTGELFF
TRBJ2-7 - TRBV12-3/TRBV12-4 few CASSLREKQYF
TRBJ1-2 TRBD1 TRBV7-3 many CASSPRQGYGYTF
TRBJ2-2 - TRBV12-3/TRBV12-4 many CASISRGNTGELFF
TRBJ2-5 - TRBV27 - CASSLSRRPPGTQYF
TRBJ1-1 - TRBV6-2/TRBV6-3 - CASSLRNLNTEAFF
TRBJ2-7 TRBD1 TRBV6-5 few CASSYRDRGREQYF
TRBJ2-1 - TRBV29-1 - CSVHYNEQFF
TRBJ2-1 TRBD2 TRBV6-2/TRBV6-3 few CASSYRLGERDYNEQFF
TRBJ2-1 TRBD2 TRBV5-6 few CASSLVGLAGDEQFF
TRBJ2-3 TRBD1 TRBV6-2/TRBV6-3 few CASSPGGVGTDTQYF
TRBJ2-7 - TRBV21-1 - CASTTPGLFLEQYF
TRBJ2-7 - TRBV12-3/TRBV12-4 many CASSLAAHQQYF
TRBJ1-1 - TRBV6-5 many CASRRGLEAFF
TRBJ2-5 - TRBV5-1 - CASSLERPAETQYF
TRBJ2-2 - TRBV20-1 many CSASPLRNTGELFF
TRBJ1-2 TRBD1 TRBV7-2 many CASSPGTGVGYTF
TRBJ1-1 - TRBV6-2/TRBV6-3 - CASSWLPGWNTEAFF
TRBJ2-1 - TRBV3-1 - CASSITQGGNYNEQFF
TRBJ2-1 - TRBV7-2 many CASSLRKRTYNEQFF
TRBJ2-7 - TRBV20-1 few CSAKAGRNEQYF
TRBJ1-6 - TRBV9 - CASSVGLAGQSPLHF
TRBJ2-7 TRBD1 TRBV4-3 few CASSPGQGDEQYF
TRBJ1-5 - TRBV12-3/TRBV12-4 - CASSSGPLSNQPQHF
TRBJ1-1 TRBD1 TRBV11-1 - CASSLGVRRGRNGMNTEAFF
TRBJ2-5 - TRBV4-2 - CASSQGIDSGPGTQYF
TRBJ2-1 - TRBV6-1 - CASSQLRDYNEQFF
TRBJ2-3 - TRBV30 once CAWSVREHTQYF
TRBJ2-5 TRBD2 TRBV3-1 - CASNFAVAGRWGETQYF
TRBJ2-3 - TRBV5-1 many CASSLVQRTDTQYF
TRBJ2-5 - TRBV5-1 once CASSLESGEETQYF
TRBJ2-7 TRBD1 TRBV29-1 many CSVEGTGAYEQYF
TRBJ2-1 TRBD2 TRBV20-1 few CSARVRGREYNEQFF
TRBJ2-2 TRBD1 TRBV6-2/TRBV6-3 few CASSYRGPVTGELFF